This T cell receptor beta chain was captured by sequencing in a study of cytomegalovirus exposure and HLA in healthy donors. The table lists this clone with a few counts. Its antigen is unknown. PCR used 60 Vbeta primers and 13 Jbeta primers. The data were produced by immunoSEQ multiplex PCR, yet TCRdb's version contains in-frame clones alone and is incomplete. Of 100,000 to 150,000 clones listed, 77% are singletons. Germline loops: CDR1 SGHVS, CDR2 FQNEAQ. With 5 bases clipped from V and 10 bases from J, the junction kept 5 bases outside the gene matches. The CDR3 runs to 14 residues. The study, taken as a whole, reports: Later on, an analysis tied 15,000 or so TCR beta sequences to HLA alleles at 0.05 false discovery rate. A few CMV-associated chains proved CMV antigen-specific in vitro. Presence/absence analyses supposed approximately even sequencing depth among donors. As a later analysis revealed, most CMV-associated TCR beta chains appeared HLA-restricted.

The receptor was derived from a woman aged 40 to 50 in good health and CMV-seropositive. The chain has TRBV7-8 and TRBJ2-1, with 13 bases aligning to TRBD2. Material: PBMCs. The DNA for the CDR3 is TGTGCCAGCAGCCGGACTAGCGGGAGACAGGAGCAGTTCTTC. It yields the protein CASSRTSGRQEQFF. Complete variable domain (other parts from reference TRBV7-8 and TRBJ2-1): GAGVSQSPRYKVAKRGQDVALRCDPISGHVSLFWYQQALGQGPEFLTYFQNEAQLDKSGLPSDRFFAERPEGSVSTLKIQRTQQEDSAVYLCASSRTSGRQEQFFGPGTRLTVL.